This T cell receptor (beta chain) was identified during a study of blood T cell repertoires in COVID-19. Turning to the study itself: The United States, Italy and Spain provided the acute and convalescent COVID-19 samples.

Data came from immunoSEQ multiplex PCR; TCRdb stores just in-frame clones and leaves some out. The sample lists 250,000 to 350,000 clones; around 90% were seen once. Germline CDR1 is SNHLY and CDR2 is FYNNEI. V was trimmed by 2 bases and J by 0 bases, leaving 10 bases between them. The CDR3 loop spans 15 amino acids. The receptor was isolated from a woman between 45 and 65 years old who had recovered from COVID-19. The chain links TRBV2 to TRBJ2-5, with a possible D match to TRBD2 (6 bases). The sequenced material came from peripheral blood. CDR3 in amino acids: CASSETGTYQETQYF. The DNA for the CDR3 is TGTGCCAGCAGTGAAACCGGGACTTACCAAGAGACCCAGTACTTC.